The rows below give T cell receptor beta chains drawn from one sample of a study of T cell changes during pregnancy in multiple sclerosis. Repertoires were generated with immunoSEQ multiplex PCR, while TCRdb's copy carries only in-frame clones and drops some. The table includes under 110,000 clones, about 90% detected once. Material: peripheral blood, obtained before pregnancy. The receptors here all came from a female donor with multiple sclerosis, enrolled in a pregnancy study. Each CDR3 is given with its conserved first and last residue. A D gene is named only where the DNA matches it firmly. Expanded clones get a size class; other rows say once, few or many, or leave the size out.

j_call clone_size d_call v_call cdr3_aa cdr3_nt
TRBJ1-3 few - TRBV20-1 CSAPRGNTIYF TGCAGTGCTCCCCGGGGAAACACCATATATTTT
TRBJ1-5 once - TRBV30 CAWSSGGQGVVQPQHF TGTGCCTGGAGCTCCGGGGGGCAGGGTGTCGTTCAGCCCCAGCATTTT
TRBJ1-2 - - TRBV4-2 CASSPGLEANYGYTF TGTGCCAGCAGCCCGGGTCTGGAGGCTAACTATGGCTACACCTTC
TRBJ2-5 once TRBD1 TRBV9 CASSLPRTGSSETQYF TGTGCCAGCAGCTTACCGAGGACAGGGAGTTCGGAGACCCAGTACTTC
TRBJ1-1 - - TRBV28 CASSLLREAQNEAFF TGTGCCAGCAGTTTGTTGAGGGAGGCCCAAAATGAAGCTTTCTTT
TRBJ2-7 - TRBD1 TRBV6-1 CASTRTGGYEQYF TGTGCCAGCACCCGGACAGGGGGCTACGAGCAGTACTTC
TRBJ2-7 - TRBD1 TRBV11-1 CASSLGQGIDEQYF TGTGCCAGCAGCTTGGGACAGGGAATTGACGAGCAGTACTTC
TRBJ2-5 - TRBD1 TRBV6-5 CASSYGQGNTRETQYF TGTGCCAGCAGTTACGGACAGGGGAATACTAGGGAGACCCAGTACTTC
TRBJ2-1 - TRBD1 TRBV14 CASSFRDRGDEQFF TGTGCCAGCAGCTTCCGGGACAGGGGCGATGAGCAGTTCTTC
TRBJ1-1 - TRBD1 TRBV11-2 CASSSGTGLIGAFF TGTGCCAGCAGCTCAGGGACAGGGCTAATTGGTGCTTTCTTT
TRBJ1-5 once - TRBV6-6 CASSYGSSNQPQHF TGTGCCAGCAGTTACGGCTCAAGCAATCAGCCCCAGCATTTT
TRBJ1-4 - - TRBV30 CAWTYGGSEKLFF TGTGCCTGGACCTACGGAGGCAGTGAAAAACTGTTTTTT
TRBJ2-7 - TRBD2 TRBV29-1 CSVVGGGGNSYEQYF TGCAGCGTTGTGGGGGGGGGAGGCAATTCCTACGAGCAGTACTTC
TRBJ2-7 - - TRBV19 CASSSKSESSYEQYF TGTGCCAGTAGTAGTAAGTCAGAAAGCTCCTACGAGCAGTACTTC
TRBJ2-1 - TRBD1 TRBV5-1 CASSIRQGGNEQFF TGCGCCAGCAGCATTCGACAGGGGGGCAATGAGCAGTTCTTC
TRBJ2-7 - - TRBV19 CASSIVPHYEQYF TGTGCCAGTAGTATAGTCCCCCACTACGAGCAGTACTTC
TRBJ2-1 - - TRBV5-8 CASARGDSGGSYNEQFF TGTGCCAGCGCCCGCGGGGACTCAGGGGGCTCCTACAATGAGCAGTTCTTC
TRBJ1-2 - TRBD1 TRBV6-5 CASSYSGGQKVLGYTF TGTGCCAGCAGTTACTCCGGGGGACAGAAAGTTCTTGGCTACACCTTC
TRBJ1-1 - - TRBV5-6 CASSLEGDGTEAFF TGTGCCAGCAGCTTGGAGGGGGACGGGACTGAAGCTTTCTTT
TRBJ2-7 - - TRBV15 CATSRDRSYEQYF TGTGCCACCAGCAGAGATCGCAGCTACGAGCAGTACTTC
TRBJ1-1 - TRBD1 TRBV11-3 CASRYRGKPEAFF TGTGCCAGCAGGTACAGGGGTAAGCCTGAAGCTTTCTTT
TRBJ1-1 - - TRBV19 CASSIWANTEAFF TGTGCCAGTAGTATCTGGGCCAACACTGAAGCTTTCTTT
TRBJ1-4 - TRBD1 TRBV5-1 CASSFDRTGRGEKLFF TGCGCCAGCAGCTTCGACAGGACAGGCCGAGGTGAAAAACTGTTTTTT
TRBJ2-2 - TRBD2 TRBV6-5 CASSSGGANTGELFF TGTGCCAGCAGTAGCGGGGGGGCGAACACCGGGGAGCTGTTTTTT
TRBJ2-3 - TRBD2 TRBV9 CASGRRGLPLTDTQYF TGTGCCAGTGGTCGCCGGGGACTACCTCTCACAGATACGCAGTATTTT
TRBJ1-1 - - TRBV27 CASSLTLFAEAFF TGTGCCAGCAGTTTAACTCTTTTCGCCGAAGCTTTCTTT
TRBJ1-1 - - TRBV5-5 CASSVLRTVNTEAFF TGTGCCAGCAGCGTACTGCGGACAGTGAACACTGAAGCTTTCTTT
TRBJ2-2 - - TRBV18 CASSPRQDTGELFF TGTGCCAGCTCACCACGACAGGACACCGGGGAGCTGTTTTTT
TRBJ2-7 - TRBD1 TRBV6-1 CASSVTGDFYEQYF TGTGCCAGCAGTGTTACAGGGGATTTCTACGAGCAGTACTTC
TRBJ1-3 - - TRBV6-5 CASSGYGSSGNTIYF TGTGCCAGCTCCGGGTATGGGAGCTCTGGAAACACCATATATTTT
TRBJ1-2 once TRBD1 TRBV4-3 CASSLNPGQGAYGYTF TGCGCCAGCAGCCTTAACCCGGGACAGGGGGCATATGGCTACACCTTC
TRBJ1-4 - - TRBV14 CASSLQGLEKLFF TGTGCCAGCAGCCTCCAGGGGCTCGAAAAACTGTTTTTT
TRBJ1-3 - - TRBV4-1 CASSQPGVRATIYF TGCGCCAGCAGCCAGCCAGGGGTCCGCGCCACCATATATTTT